This T cell receptor (beta chain) came from a study of cytomegalovirus exposure and HLA in healthy donors (dated by TCRdb to 2017 to 2019). Study-wide context: An earlier analysis of around 600 of the donors reported 276 Gb of sequence data and 117 million unique TCR beta sequences from roughly 200 million T cells. An early release that covered fewer than 800 HLA-typed donors contained approximately 300 gigabases of sequencing data and 85 million to 100 million unique TCR sequences. Of the roughly 400 genotyped donors, about 84% fell in the genetic ancestry cluster associated with self-reported Caucasian donors. The study aimed to test whether cataloging public T cell receptors could reveal signatures of past pathogen exposure. The T cell repertoires of 550 to 850 subjects were profiled by immunosequencing and related to cytomegalovirus serostatus. Along with the approximately 700-subject first cohort, a separate validation cohort of 120 different subjects was used. To predict cytomegalovirus infection status, the study brought together high-throughput TCR immunosequencing, statistical association of individual TCRs with disease status, and machine learning. A later analysis re-analyzed previously published TCR beta repertoires from approximately 670 donors and added high-resolution HLA genotyping to study TCR occurrence patterns. The later analysis used no new phenotypic data to find candidate immune exposures, relying instead on TCR beta sequences and their occurrence across donors. In an earlier analysis of roughly 580 of the donors, high-throughput TCR beta sequencing was used to judge whether each TCR beta V gene segment behaved as functional or pseudogenic. Donor age, sex, ethnicity and CMV serostatus were compiled together with the repertoire data. A later genetic analysis took genome-wide SNP genotypes for about 65% of the roughly 670 donors and used that subset as a discovery cohort. All discovery cohort repertoires had been generated on a single sequencing platform. Both class I and class II loci were covered by HLA typing, at four-digit resolution. The number of typed donors differed by locus: 629-630 for A, B, C, DRB1 and DQB1; some 540 for DQA1; approximately 600 for DPA1; and some 430 for DPB1. Four to six DR-DQ haplotypes were handled as single units for association and clustering, since linkage in the cohort was strong. Across approximately 400 genotyped donors of the cohort, an average of roughly 250,000 unique TCR beta nucleotide sequences per donor were sequenced, and about a sixth of those sequences were non-productive.

As for this clone: The target of this receptor is not known. No base qualities exist here, and no much larger clone lies one base off it.

General findings and caveats noted by the study authors: Several of the top co-occurrence clusters appeared to be linked to parvovirus B19, influenza, CMV and Epstein-Barr virus, according to a later analysis. In a later genetic analysis, a missense DCLRE1C variant was associated with V-gene and J-gene trimming of TCR beta chains, and the association was replicated in an independent cohort. In both the original and validation cohorts, the classifier was reported to diagnose cytomegalovirus status with high specificity and sensitivity. In an earlier analysis of about 540 of the donors, most TCR beta V segments were observed in productive rearrangements about 87% or about 30% of the time, broadly matching IMGT annotations. A further reported finding was that TCR beta sequences accurately predicted the HLA-A and HLA-B alleles for most subjects in the first cohort. In a later analysis, most CMV-associated TCR beta chains were found to appear HLA-restricted, with HLA associations seemingly driven largely by CMV exposure. According to a later genetic analysis, donors in an Asian-associated ancestry cluster had fewer N-insertions in productive TCRs than the approximately 710-donor mean. Correlated functional status among segregating V segments might be attributable to linkage disequilibrium, but an unknown experimental factor could not be ruled out. The cohort was sequenced for TCR beta chains only, and without alpha or paired-chain data the features that could be detected were limited. Because HLA typing was unavailable for some donors at each locus, only the typed subset was used in association tests. In a later analysis, more than 15,000 TCR beta sequences were associated with specific HLA alleles at a false discovery rate of 0.05. Approximately 16 rarely observed V segments, including chromosome 9 orphons, were excluded from the earlier analysis of approximately 600 of the donors because counts were too low. The only immune exposure information available for the cohort was CMV serostatus. The 87-base-pair reads could not distinguish some IMGT-functional V segments, including TRBV6-2 and TRBV6-3, so those segments were excluded. Most TCR sequences were seen in very few donors, while some public TCRs were found in many individuals. In a later analysis, the rate of TCR association differed among HLA loci, with DRB1 alleles having the most associated TCRs and HLA-C alleles having the fewest. The authors suggested that the approach could potentially be generalized to other disease states and immunological phenotypes. Roughly uniform sequencing depth across donors was assumed in presence/absence analyses, although this assumption may not hold. A cluster of highly shared sequence variants was judged likely to represent a technical artifact of the sequencing pipeline. The study listed over 150 TCR beta chains as associated with cytomegalovirus. In a later analysis, HLA-associated TCR beta chains were found to be more clonally expanded and to have lower generation probabilities than equally common non-associated chains. When HLA alleles, especially DR and DQ, strongly co-occurred, attributing TCR associations to individual alleles was difficult. In vitro tests confirmed that three of the cytomegalovirus-associated TCR beta chains recognize cytomegalovirus antigens.

The cohort consisted of some 670 healthy bone marrow donors. All cohort members were sampled while nominally healthy, although unrecorded immune exposures were likely present. The donor was CMV seronegative and belonged to the group of 350 to 400 seronegative cohort members. A peripheral blood sample was provided by each donor, and peripheral blood mononuclear cells were used for TCR beta sequencing. The Qiagen DNeasy Blood Extraction Kit was used to extract genomic DNA from the blood cell samples. CDR1 is given as PRHDT and CDR2 as FYEKMQ, both from the germline V gene (reference sequence). V has 5 bases trimmed and J has 2 bases trimmed; junction bases matching no gene number 6. Inclusive of the bounding cysteine and phenylalanine, the CDR3 is 15 residues long. Solely the CDR3 DNA is kept, with 45 bases framed from the first base. The method behind the library was the immunoSEQ multiplex PCR assay. For the multiplex PCR, a mixture combining 60 forward primers for TCR Vbeta segments and 13 reverse primers for TCR Jbeta segments was used. Amplification of the CDR3 region of rearranged TCR beta genes was performed with a multiplex PCR assay on genomic DNA. On the Illumina HiSeq System, the amplified TCR beta libraries were sequenced as 87-base-pair reads. The study's own analysis went as follows. A later analysis tallied tens of millions of unique TCR beta chains across the 660 or so repertoires, and some 12 million of those chains were shared by two or more donors. A nearest-neighbor algorithm error-corrected the raw reads and collapsed the reads into unique sequences, merging closely related sequences to remove PCR and sequencing errors. CDR3 sequences were aligned to IMGT reference sequences to assign V, D and J gene segments. For a sequence to be retained, a match of at least six nucleotides to both a V gene segment and a J gene segment was required. A rearrangement counted as productive if the CDR3 had no stop codons and remained in frame with V and J, and every other rearrangement counted as non-productive. CDR3 was defined according to IMGT convention as the region running from the second conserved V-encoded cysteine to the conserved J-encoded phenylalanine. The earlier analysis of 587 of the donors excluded sequences that lacked an unambiguous match to a single V gene segment. In an earlier analysis of approximately 590 of the donors, a V segment was called functional when productive rearrangements were above 56.7%, and segregating when the standard deviation between donors exceeded 5%. A statistical classification framework was built to diagnose cytomegalovirus status from the catalog of TCR beta chain sequences. In a later analysis, TCR nucleotide sequences were compared against IMGT/GENE-DB human TR gene sequences so that V and J genes could be assigned. Using the TCRdist pipeline, a later analysis assigned CDR3 sequences along with most-parsimonious VDJ recombination scenarios. In a later analysis, every TCR beta chain was defined by the combination of its CDR3 amino acid sequence and its V-gene family, and reads without a unique V-gene family were dropped. To address suspected cross-contamination and a sequencing artifact, a later analysis removed 592 highly shared, low-generation-probability nucleotide sequences. In a later analysis, a clonal expansion index was calculated for each public chain from normalized within-repertoire ranks of inferred template counts. A later analysis computed generation probabilities with a VDJ recombination model fitted to out-of-frame rearrangements, and checked the results against IGoR. In a later analysis, TCR-TCR, TCR-HLA and TCR-CMV co-occurrence was scored with hypergeometric tests, and a repertoire-size bias correction was applied to TCR pairs. In a later analysis, false discovery rates were estimated by permuting HLA or CMV assignments 20 times. In a later analysis, co-occurring TCRs were grouped with DBSCAN, and TCRdist sequence similarity was added when clustering was performed within HLA-allele-positive subsets. Repertoires with fewer than 30,000 or more than 120,000 public chains were left out of co-occurrence clustering, as were about five repertoires with anomalous nucleotide sharing. What TCRdb holds here is the immuneACCESS table cut down to in-frame rearrangements. Part of the clones is not present; checked against another copy, under half of the missing clones reflect an unresolved V gene, and the others are unexplained. V and J calls and clone size are given by that table; D and trimming were obtained from the DNA. This sample is represented by about 110,000 clones; about 60% of them were singletons. Of the sample, 2% to 2.5% is held by the ten largest clones.

The chain couples TRBV13 to TRBJ2-1; 7 middle bases align to TRBD1. The specimen sequenced was PBMCs. The source of this sequence is a woman between 25 and 40 years old in good health and CMV-seronegative. CDR3 loop: CASSPGTVTYNEQFF. In nucleotides, the sequence is TGTGCCAGCAGCCCCGGGACAGTAACCTACAATGAGCAGTTCTTC.